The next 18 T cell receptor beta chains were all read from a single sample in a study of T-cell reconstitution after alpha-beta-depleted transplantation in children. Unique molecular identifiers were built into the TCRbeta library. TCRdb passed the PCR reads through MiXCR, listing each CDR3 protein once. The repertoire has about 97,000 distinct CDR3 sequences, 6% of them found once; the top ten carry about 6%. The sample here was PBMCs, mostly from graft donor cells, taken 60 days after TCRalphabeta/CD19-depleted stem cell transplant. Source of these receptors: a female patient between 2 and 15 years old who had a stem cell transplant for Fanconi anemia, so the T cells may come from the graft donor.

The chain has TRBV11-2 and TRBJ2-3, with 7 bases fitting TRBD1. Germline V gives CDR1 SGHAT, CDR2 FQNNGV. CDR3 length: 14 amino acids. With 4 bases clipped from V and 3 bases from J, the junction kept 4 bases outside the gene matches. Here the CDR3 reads CASSWDSWTDTQYF. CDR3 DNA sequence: TGTGCCAGCAGCTGGGACAGTTGGACAGATACGCAGTATTTT.

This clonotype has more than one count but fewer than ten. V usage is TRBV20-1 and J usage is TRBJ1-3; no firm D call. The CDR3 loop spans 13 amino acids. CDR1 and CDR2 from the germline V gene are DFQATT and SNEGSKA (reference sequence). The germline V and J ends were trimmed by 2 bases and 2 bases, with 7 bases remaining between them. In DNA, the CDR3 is TGCAGTGCTAGACACGTTGCTGGAAACACCATATATTTT. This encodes CSARHVAGNTIYF.

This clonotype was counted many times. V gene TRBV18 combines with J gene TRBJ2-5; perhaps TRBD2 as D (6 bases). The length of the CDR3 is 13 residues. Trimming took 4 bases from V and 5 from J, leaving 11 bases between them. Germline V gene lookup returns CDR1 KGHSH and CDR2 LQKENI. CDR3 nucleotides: TGTGCCAGCTCACGAGGGGAGGTGGAGACCCAGTACTTC. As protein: CASSRGEVETQYF.

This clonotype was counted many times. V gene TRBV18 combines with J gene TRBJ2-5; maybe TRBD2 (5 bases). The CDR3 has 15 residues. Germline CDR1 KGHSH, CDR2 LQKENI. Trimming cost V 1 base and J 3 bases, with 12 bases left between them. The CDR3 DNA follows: TGTGCCAGCTCACCACGTTTCCTAGCCGAAGAGACCCAGTACTTC. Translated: CASSPRFLAEETQYF.

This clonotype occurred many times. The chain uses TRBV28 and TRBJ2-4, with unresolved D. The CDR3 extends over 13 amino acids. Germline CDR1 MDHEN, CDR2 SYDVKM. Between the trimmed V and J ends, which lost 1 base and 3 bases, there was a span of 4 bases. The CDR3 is CASSLLDKNIQYF. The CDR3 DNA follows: TGTGCCAGCAGTTTATTAGACAAAAACATTCAGTACTTC.

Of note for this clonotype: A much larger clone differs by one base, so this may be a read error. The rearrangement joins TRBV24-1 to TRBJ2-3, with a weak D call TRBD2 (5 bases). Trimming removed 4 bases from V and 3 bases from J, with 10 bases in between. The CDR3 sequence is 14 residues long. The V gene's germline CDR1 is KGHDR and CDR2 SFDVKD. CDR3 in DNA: TGTGCCACCAGTGAGGCAGCGGAGACAGATACGCAGTATTTT. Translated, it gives CATSEAAETDTQYF.

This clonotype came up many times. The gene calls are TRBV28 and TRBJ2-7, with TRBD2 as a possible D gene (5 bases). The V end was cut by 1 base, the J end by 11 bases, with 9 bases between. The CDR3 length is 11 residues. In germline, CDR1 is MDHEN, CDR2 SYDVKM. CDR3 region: CASSLSGNKYF. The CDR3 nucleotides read TGTGCCAGCAGTTTATCCGGGAATAAGTACTTC.

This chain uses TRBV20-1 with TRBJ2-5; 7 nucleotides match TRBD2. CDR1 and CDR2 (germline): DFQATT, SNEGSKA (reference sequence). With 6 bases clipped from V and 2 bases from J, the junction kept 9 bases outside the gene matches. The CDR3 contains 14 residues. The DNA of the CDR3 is TGCAGTGCCCCCATTCGGGGGGTTCAAGAGACCCAGTACTTC. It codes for CSAPIRGVQETQYF.

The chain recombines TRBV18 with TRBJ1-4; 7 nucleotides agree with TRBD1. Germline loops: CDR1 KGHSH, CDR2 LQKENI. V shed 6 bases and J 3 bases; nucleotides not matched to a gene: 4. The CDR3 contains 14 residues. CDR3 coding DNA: TGTGCCAGCTCTCCGGGACAGCCTAATGAAAAACTGTTTTTT. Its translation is CASSPGQPNEKLFF.

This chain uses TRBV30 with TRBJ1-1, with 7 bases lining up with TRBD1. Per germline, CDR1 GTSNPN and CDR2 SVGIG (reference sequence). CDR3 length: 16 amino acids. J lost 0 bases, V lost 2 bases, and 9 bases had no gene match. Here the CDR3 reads CAWSPLSGQMNTEAFF. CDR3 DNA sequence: TGTGCCTGGAGTCCCCTCTCGGGACAGATGAACACTGAAGCTTTCTTT. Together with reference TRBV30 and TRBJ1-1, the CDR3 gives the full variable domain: SQTIHQWPATLVQPVGSPLSLECTVEGTSNPNLYWYRQAAGRGLQLLFYSVGIGQISSEVPQNLSASRPQDRQFILSSKKLLLSDSGFYLCAWSPLSGQMNTEAFFGQGTRLTVV.

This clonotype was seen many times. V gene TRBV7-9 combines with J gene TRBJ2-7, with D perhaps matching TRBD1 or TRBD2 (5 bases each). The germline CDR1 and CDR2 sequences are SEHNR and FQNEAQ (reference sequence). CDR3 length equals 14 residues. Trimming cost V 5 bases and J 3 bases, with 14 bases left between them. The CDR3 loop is CASSPLGTYYEQYF. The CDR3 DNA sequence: TGTGCCAGCAGCCCCTTGGGGACCTACTACGAGCAGTACTTC.

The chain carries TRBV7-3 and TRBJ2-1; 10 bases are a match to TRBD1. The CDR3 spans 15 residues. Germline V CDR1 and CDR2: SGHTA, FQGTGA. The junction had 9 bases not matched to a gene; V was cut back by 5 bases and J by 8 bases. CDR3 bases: TGTGCCAGCAGCCCGTGGGGACAGGGGATCGATGAGCAGTTCTTC. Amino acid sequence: CASSPWGQGIDEQFF.

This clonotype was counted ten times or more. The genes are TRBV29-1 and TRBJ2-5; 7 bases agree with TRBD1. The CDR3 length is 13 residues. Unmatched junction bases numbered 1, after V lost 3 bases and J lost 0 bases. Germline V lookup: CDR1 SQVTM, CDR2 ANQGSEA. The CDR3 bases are TGCAGCGTTGAGGGGACAGACCAAGAGACCCAGTACTTC. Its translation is CSVEGTDQETQYF.

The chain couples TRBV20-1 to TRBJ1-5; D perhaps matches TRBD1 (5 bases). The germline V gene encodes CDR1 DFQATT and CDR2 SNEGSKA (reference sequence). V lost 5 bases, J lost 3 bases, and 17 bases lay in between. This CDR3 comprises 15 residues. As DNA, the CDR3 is TGCAGTGCTGGGACCCCTACGGAAGCCAATCAGCCCCAGCATTTT. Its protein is CSAGTPTEANQPQHF.

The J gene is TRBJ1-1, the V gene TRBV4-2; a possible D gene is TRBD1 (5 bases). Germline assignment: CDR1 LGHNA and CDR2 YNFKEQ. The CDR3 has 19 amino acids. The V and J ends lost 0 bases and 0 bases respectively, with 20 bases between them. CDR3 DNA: TGTGCCAGCAGCCAAGATAATTATGAGGGGATGCGGCTGAACACTGAAGCTTTCTTT. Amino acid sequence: CASSQDNYEGMRLNTEAFF.

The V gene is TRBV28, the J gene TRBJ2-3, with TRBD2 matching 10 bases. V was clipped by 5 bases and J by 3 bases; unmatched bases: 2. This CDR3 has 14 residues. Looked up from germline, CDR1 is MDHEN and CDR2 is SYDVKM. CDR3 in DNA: TGTGCCAGCAGTATACTAGCGGGGACAGATACGCAGTATTTT. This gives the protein CASSILAGTDTQYF.

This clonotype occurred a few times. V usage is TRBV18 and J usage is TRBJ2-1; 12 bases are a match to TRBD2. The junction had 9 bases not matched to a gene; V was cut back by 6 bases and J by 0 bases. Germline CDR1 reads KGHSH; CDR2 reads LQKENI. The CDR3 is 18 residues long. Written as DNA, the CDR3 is TGTGCCAGCTCCAAATGGACTAGCGGGATCAGCTCCTACAATGAGCAGTTCTTC. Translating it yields CASSKWTSGISSYNEQFF.

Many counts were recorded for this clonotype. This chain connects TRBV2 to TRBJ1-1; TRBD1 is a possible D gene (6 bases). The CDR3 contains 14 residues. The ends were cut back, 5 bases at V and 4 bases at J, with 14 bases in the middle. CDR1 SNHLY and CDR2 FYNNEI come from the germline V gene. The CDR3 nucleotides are TGTGCCAGCAGTTACAGGGATGGGGGCACTGAAGCTTTCTTT. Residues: CASSYRDGGTEAFF.